Shown below are 17 T cell receptor beta chains from a single sample sequenced in a study of T cells in localized non-small cell lung cancer. Clones were sequenced by immunoSEQ multiplex PCR, and TCRdb holds only the in-frame ones, with some missing. The table records roughly 30,000 clones, 88% of them present only once. The sequences come from peripheral blood, collected before any cancer treatment. These receptor sequences come from a female donor over 55 with stage III squamous cell lung carcinoma.

The CDR3 DNA reads as TGTGCCAGCAGCCTCGGACACGGGGCCTACGAGCAGTACTTC. It is translated as CASSLGHGAYEQYF. V usage is TRBV6-5 and J usage is TRBJ2-7, with D perhaps assigned TRBD1 or TRBD2 (5 bases each). CDR1 and CDR2 from the germline V gene are MNHEY and SVGAGI. Trimming shortened V by 6 bases and J by 2 bases, and 14 bases separated the two germline ends. The CDR3 spans 14 residues.

This clone showed up just once. V is TRBV10-3 and J is TRBJ2-1; D not resolved. V lost 2 bases and J 3 bases, leaving 2 bases between the germline ends. This CDR3 region has 12 residues. Germline V CDR1 and CDR2: ENHRY, SYGVKD. The CDR3 loop is CAISENYNEQFF. CDR3 nucleotide sequence: TGTGCCATCAGTGAGAACTACAATGAGCAGTTCTTC.

This chain uses TRBV6-6 with TRBJ2-7; TRBD1 agrees at 9 bases. The CDR3 is made up of 13 amino acids. The V gene end was trimmed by 5 bases and the J gene end by 9 bases; junction bases not matched to a gene: 8. Germline V CDR1 and CDR2: MNHNY, SVGAGI (reference sequence). CDR3 in DNA: TGTGCCAGCAGTCCGGGACAGGGACTGGGGCAGTACTTC. This codes for CASSPGQGLGQYF.

The CDR3 sequence is CASSPRTSVNTGELFF. CDR3 DNA: TGTGCCAGCAGCCCCCGGACTAGCGTAAACACCGGGGAGCTGTTTTTT. This chain joins TRBV9 and TRBJ2-2; TRBD2 aligns across 9 bases. The CDR3 has 16 residues. Looked up from germline, CDR1 is SGDLS and CDR2 is YYNGEE. The V segment lost 4 bases and the J segment 2 bases; nucleotides outside the gene matches: 6.

The chain employs TRBV6-5 and TRBJ2-7; TRBD1 aligns across 7 bases. The V and J ends lost 5 bases and 4 bases, in that order; junction bases with no gene match: 8. Per germline, CDR1 MNHEY and CDR2 SVGAGI. This CDR3 has 14 amino acids. The CDR3 bases are TGTGCCAGCAGTCCATCGACAGGGTGGTACGAGCAGTACTTC. It specifies CASSPSTGWYEQYF.

This clone was picked up one time. CDR3 bases: TGTGCCAGCAGCCTCGGGACAGTTGCTGGAAACACCATATATTTT. Translating gives CASSLGTVAGNTIYF. The chain employs TRBV5-8 and TRBJ1-3; 7 positions match TRBD1. This CDR3 comprises 15 residues. Germline trimming cut 4 bases from V and 2 bases from J; bases unmatched to any gene: 6. Germline lookup yields CDR1 SGHTS and CDR2 YDEGEE.

The chain is built from TRBV5-1 and TRBJ1-5; D unclear. The CDR3 spans 15 residues. Trimming took 0 bases from V and 6 from J, leaving 13 bases between them. Germline V lookup: CDR1 SGHRS, CDR2 YFSETQ. CDR3 nucleotide sequence: TGCGCCAGCAGCTTGGAGGGCGGCCGGGGTCAGCCCCAGCATTTT. Protein sequence: CASSLEGGRGQPQHF.

The genes are TRBV6-6 and TRBJ1-2, with D unresolved. The CDR3 has 13 residues. V lost 3 bases and J lost 6, with 11 bases in between. Germline-derived CDR1 and CDR2 are MNHNY and SVGAGI (reference sequence). The CDR3 bases are TGTGCCAGCAGTTATCTCCATACTGATGGCTACACCTTC. Its translation is CASSYLHTDGYTF.

This chain uses TRBV11-3 with TRBJ2-7; 7 bases are shared with TRBD1. Per germline, CDR1 SGHNT and CDR2 YENEEA. With 0 bases clipped from V and 7 bases from J, the junction kept 6 bases outside the gene matches. CDR3 length: 14 residues. CDR3 protein: CASSLDRTGDEQYF. In DNA, the CDR3 is TGTGCCAGCAGCTTAGATCGTACAGGGGATGAGCAGTACTTC.

The rearrangement joins TRBV27 to TRBJ2-1, with a possible D match to TRBD2 (6 bases). Germline V gives CDR1 MNHEY, CDR2 SMNVEV (reference sequence). This CDR3 is 17 amino acids long. The V end lost 0 bases, the J end lost 9 bases, and 21 bases lay between the germline ends. The CDR3 DNA reads TGTGCCAGCAGTTTATCGACTGGGGGGTCCCGGTGGGGTGAGCAGTTCTTC. This codes for CASSLSTGGSRWGEQFF.

This chain links TRBV9 with TRBJ2-5, with D uncertain. Trimming left V 0 bases short and J 2 bases short, with 5 bases between. In germline, CDR1 is SGDLS, CDR2 YYNGEE. The CDR3 length is 13 residues. The CDR3 loop reads CASSVDVQETQYF. CDR3 nucleotide sequence: TGTGCCAGCAGCGTAGACGTACAAGAGACCCAGTACTTC.

The chain carries TRBV21-1 and TRBJ2-5; the DNA was not compared with TRBD2, the D call given in the table. TRBV21-1 is a pseudogene segment. The CDR3 extends over 16 amino acids. The CDR3 here is CASSKWEAGVQETQYF. CDR3 bases: TGTGCCAGCAGCAAATGGGAAGCGGGGGTCCAAGAGACCCAGTACTTC.

The chain couples TRBV28 to TRBJ1-5; D uncertain. Germline CDR1 and CDR2: MDHEN and SYDVKM. V shed 6 bases and J shed 7 bases, with 10 bases lying between them. The CDR3 has 12 amino acids. The CDR3 spells CASSTPGQPQHF. The CDR3 DNA is TGTGCCAGCAGCACGCCGGGACAGCCCCAGCATTTT. Supplemented by reference TRBV28 and TRBJ1-5, the full variable domain reads DVKVTQSSRYLVKRTGEKVFLECVQDMDHENMFWYRQDPGLGLRLIYFSYDVKMKEKGDIPEGYSVSREKKERFSLILESASTNQTSMYLCASSTPGQPQHFGDGTRLSIL.

The chain uses TRBV9 and TRBJ2-1; maybe TRBD2 (6 bases). The CDR3 loop spans 16 amino acids. CDR1 and CDR2 from the germline V gene are SGDLS and YYNGEE. V lost 4 bases to trimming and J lost 7 bases, with 21 bases between them. In DNA form, the CDR3 reads TGTGCCAGCAGCCAGAATTTCGGCGGGATATTAAATGAGCAGTTCTTC. Amino acid sequence: CASSQNFGGILNEQFF.

The chain links TRBV6-6 to TRBJ2-5, with 9 bases aligning to TRBD2. Trimming took 6 bases from V and 3 from J; bases not matched to a gene: 2. Per germline, CDR1 MNHNY and CDR2 SVGAGI (reference sequence). The CDR3 extends over 13 amino acids. CDR3 protein: CASRGGGEETQYF. For the CDR3, the DNA is TGTGCCAGCAGAGGCGGGGGGGAAGAGACCCAGTACTTC.

In this sample, this clone turned up a few times. The chain uses TRBV28 and TRBJ1-2; a weak D match, TRBD1 (5 bases). Between the trimmed V and J ends, which lost 3 bases and 7 bases, there was a span of 12 bases. Per germline, CDR1 MDHEN and CDR2 SYDVKM. The CDR3 totals 13 residues. In nucleotides, the CDR3 is TGTGCCAGCAGTTTGAGAAGGGGATCTGGCTACACCTTC. It is translated as CASSLRRGSGYTF.

This chain joins TRBV2 and TRBJ1-5, with D possibly being TRBD1 (6 bases). CDR1 SNHLY and CDR2 FYNNEI come from the germline V gene. Trimming cost V 3 bases and J 2 bases, with 17 bases left between them. This CDR3 region has 17 residues. The CDR3 region is CASSDIRGGWGNQPQHF. Written as DNA, the CDR3 is TGTGCCAGCAGTGATATCAGGGGAGGTTGGGGCAATCAGCCCCAGCATTTT.